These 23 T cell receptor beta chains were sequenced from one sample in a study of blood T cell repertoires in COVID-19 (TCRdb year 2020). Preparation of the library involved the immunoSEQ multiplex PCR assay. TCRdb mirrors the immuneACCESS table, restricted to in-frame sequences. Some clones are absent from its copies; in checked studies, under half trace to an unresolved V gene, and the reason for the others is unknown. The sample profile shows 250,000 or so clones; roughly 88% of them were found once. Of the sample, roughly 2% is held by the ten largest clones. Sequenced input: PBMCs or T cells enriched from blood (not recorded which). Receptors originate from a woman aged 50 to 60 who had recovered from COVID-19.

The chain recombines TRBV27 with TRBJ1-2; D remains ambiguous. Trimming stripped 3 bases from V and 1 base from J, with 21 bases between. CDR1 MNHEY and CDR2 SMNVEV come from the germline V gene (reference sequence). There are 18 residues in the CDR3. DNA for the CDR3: TGTGCCAGCAGTTTTTACGGTTCAGGAATATCTAATAACTATGGCTACACCTTC. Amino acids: CASSFYGSGISNNYGYTF.

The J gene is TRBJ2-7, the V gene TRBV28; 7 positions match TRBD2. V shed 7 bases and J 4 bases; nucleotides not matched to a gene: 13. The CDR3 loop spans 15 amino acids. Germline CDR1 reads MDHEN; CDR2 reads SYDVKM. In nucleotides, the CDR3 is TGTGCCAGCACCTCACCGGCAGCGGGAATTTACGAGCAGTACTTC. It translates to CASTSPAAGIYEQYF.

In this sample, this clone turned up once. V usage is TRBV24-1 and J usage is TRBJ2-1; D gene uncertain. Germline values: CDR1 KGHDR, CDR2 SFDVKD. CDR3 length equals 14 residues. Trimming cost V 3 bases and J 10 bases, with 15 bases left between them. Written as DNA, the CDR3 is TGTGCCACCAGTGATCCAGGAAGGTTTGGGGAGCAGTTCTTC. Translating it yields CATSDPGRFGEQFF.

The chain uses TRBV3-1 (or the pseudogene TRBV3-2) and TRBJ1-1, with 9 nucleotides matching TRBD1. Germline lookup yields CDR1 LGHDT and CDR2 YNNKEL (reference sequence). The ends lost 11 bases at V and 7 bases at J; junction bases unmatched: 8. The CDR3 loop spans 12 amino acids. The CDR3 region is CASTGGYGEAFF. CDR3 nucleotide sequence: TGTGCCTCGACAGGGGGGTACGGTGAAGCTTTCTTT.

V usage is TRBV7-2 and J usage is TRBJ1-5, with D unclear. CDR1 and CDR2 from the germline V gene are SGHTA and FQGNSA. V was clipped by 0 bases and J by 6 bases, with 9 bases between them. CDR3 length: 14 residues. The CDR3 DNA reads TGTGCCAGCAGCTTAGCGGGCAGTAGTCAGCCCCAGCATTTT. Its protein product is CASSLAGSSQPQHF.

The DNA for the CDR3 is TGCGCCAGCAGCGATGGGATGGACAGGCATCGTGAGGGCCAGTACTTC. The encoded protein is CASSDGMDRHREGQYF. The chain joins TRBV4-1 to TRBJ2-5; TRBD1 aligns across 7 bases. Trimming removed 5 bases from V and 10 bases from J; junction bases left unmatched: 19. Per the germline V gene, CDR1 is MGHRA and CDR2 is YSYEKL. CDR3 size: 16 residues.

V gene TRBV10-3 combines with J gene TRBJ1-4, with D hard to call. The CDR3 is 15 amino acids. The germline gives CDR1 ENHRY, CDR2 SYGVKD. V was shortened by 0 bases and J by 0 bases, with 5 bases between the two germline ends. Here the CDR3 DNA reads TGTGCCATCAGTGAGTCCCTAGCAACTAATGAAAAACTGTTTTTT. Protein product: CAISESLATNEKLFF.

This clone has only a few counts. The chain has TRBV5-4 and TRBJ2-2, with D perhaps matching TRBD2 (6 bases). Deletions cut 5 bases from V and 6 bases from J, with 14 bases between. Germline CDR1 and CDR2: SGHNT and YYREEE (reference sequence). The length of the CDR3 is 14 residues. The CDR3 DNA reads TGTGCCAGCAGTCCACTCACTAGCCCCGGGGAGCTGTTTTTT. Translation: CASSPLTSPGELFF.

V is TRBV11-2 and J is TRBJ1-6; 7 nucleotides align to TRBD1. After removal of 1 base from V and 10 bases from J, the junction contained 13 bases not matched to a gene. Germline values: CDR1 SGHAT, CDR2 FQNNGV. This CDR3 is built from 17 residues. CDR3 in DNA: TGTGCCAGCAGCTTAGTAAGAACGTCGCCAGGGGGATCACCCCTCCACTTT. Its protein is CASSLVRTSPGGSPLHF.

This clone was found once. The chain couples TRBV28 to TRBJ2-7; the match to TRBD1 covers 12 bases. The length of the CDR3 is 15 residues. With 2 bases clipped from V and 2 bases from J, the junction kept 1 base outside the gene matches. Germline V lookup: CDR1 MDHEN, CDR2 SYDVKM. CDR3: CASSLGTGGTYEQYF. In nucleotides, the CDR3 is TGTGCCAGCAGTTTAGGGACAGGGGGCACCTACGAGCAGTACTTC.

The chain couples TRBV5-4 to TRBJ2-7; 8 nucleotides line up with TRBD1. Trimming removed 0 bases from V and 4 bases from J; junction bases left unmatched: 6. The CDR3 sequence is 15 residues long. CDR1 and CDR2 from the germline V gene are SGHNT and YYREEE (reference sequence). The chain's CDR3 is CASSLDQGAGYEQYF. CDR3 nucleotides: TGTGCCAGCAGCTTGGATCAGGGGGCGGGGTACGAGCAGTACTTC.

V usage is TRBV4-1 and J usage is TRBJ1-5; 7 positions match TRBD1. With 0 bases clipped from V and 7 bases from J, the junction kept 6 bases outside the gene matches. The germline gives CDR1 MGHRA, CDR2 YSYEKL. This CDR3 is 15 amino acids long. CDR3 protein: CASSQEKGAGQPQHF. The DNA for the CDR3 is TGCGCCAGCAGCCAAGAAAAGGGGGCAGGACAGCCCCAGCATTTT.

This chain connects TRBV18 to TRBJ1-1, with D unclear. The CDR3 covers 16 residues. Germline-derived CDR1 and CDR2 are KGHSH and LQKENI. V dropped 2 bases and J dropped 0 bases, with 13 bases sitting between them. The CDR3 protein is CASSPESFLLNTEAFF. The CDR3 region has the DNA TGTGCCAGCTCACCAGAATCTTTCCTACTGAACACTGAAGCTTTCTTT.

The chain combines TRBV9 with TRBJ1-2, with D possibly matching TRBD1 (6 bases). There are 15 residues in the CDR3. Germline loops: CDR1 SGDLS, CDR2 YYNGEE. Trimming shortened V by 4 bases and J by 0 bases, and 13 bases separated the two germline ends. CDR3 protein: CASSPRTAANYGYTF. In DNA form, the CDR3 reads TGTGCCAGCAGCCCTAGGACAGCAGCTAACTATGGCTACACCTTC.

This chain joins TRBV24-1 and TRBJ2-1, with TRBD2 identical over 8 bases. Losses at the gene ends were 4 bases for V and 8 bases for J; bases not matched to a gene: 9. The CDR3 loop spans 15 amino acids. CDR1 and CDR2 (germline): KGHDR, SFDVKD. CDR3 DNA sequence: TGTGCCACCAGTGACCCGAGCGGGAGCCAGGATGAGCAGTTCTTC. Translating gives CATSDPSGSQDEQFF.

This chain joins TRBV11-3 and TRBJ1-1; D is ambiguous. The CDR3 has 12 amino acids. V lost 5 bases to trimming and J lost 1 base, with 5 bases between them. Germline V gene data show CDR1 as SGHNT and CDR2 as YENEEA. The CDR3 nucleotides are TGTGCCAGCAGCCTTAAGAACACTGAAGCTTTCTTT. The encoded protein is CASSLKNTEAFF.

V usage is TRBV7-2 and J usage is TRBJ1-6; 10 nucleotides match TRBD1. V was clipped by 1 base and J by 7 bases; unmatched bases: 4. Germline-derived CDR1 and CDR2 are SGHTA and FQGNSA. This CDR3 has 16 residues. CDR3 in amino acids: CASSLGQGARNSPLHF. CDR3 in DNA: TGTGCCAGCAGCTTAGGACAGGGGGCGCGGAATTCACCCCTCCACTTT.

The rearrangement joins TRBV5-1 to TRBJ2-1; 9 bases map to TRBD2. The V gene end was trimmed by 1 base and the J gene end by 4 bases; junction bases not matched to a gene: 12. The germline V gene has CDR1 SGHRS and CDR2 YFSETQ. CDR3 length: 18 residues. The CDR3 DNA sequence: TGCGCCAGCAGCTTGAGGTTCCCGGCGGGAGGGTATTACAATGAGCAGTTCTTC. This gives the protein CASSLRFPAGGYYNEQFF.

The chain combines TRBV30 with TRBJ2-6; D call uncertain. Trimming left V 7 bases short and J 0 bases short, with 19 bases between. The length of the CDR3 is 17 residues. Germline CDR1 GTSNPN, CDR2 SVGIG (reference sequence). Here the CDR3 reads CASTKQKMRSGANVLTF. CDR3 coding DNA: TGTGCCTCCACGAAACAGAAAATGCGCTCTGGGGCCAACGTCCTGACTTTC.

CDR3 residues: CAWIDLRGQDTEAFF. The CDR3 region has the DNA TGTGCCTGGATTGACTTGAGGGGGCAAGACACTGAAGCTTTCTTT. This chain joins TRBV30 and TRBJ1-1; TRBD1 matches at 7 bases. Germline values: CDR1 GTSNPN, CDR2 SVGIG (reference sequence). The CDR3 spans 15 residues. The ends lost 4 bases at V and 3 bases at J; junction bases unmatched: 11.

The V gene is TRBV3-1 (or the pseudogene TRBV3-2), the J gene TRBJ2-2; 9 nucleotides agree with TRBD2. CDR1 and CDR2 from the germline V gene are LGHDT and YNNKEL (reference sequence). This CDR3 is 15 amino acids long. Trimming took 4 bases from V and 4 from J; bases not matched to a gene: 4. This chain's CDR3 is CASSLAGAGTGELFF. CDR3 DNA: TGTGCCAGCAGCCTAGCGGGGGCCGGCACCGGGGAGCTGTTTTTT.

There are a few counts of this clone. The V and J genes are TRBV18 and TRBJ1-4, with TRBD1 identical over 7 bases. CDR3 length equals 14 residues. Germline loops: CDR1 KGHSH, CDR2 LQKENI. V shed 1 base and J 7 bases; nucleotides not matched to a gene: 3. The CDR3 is CASSPLKGAEKLFF. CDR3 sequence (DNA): TGTGCCAGCTCACCACTAAAGGGGGCTGAAAAACTGTTTTTT.

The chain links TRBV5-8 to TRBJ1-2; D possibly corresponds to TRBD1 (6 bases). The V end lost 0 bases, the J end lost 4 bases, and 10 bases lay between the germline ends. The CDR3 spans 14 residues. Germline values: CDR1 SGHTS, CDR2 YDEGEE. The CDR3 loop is CASSLDRARYGYTF. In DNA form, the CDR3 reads TGTGCCAGCAGCTTGGACAGGGCACGCTATGGCTACACCTTC.